This T cell receptor beta chain is drawn from a study of T cells after yellow fever vaccination. Ten or more counts support this clonotype. TCRdb independently ran MiXCR on the 5' RACE reads; one entry per CDR3 protein. The sample has roughly 68,000 distinct CDR3 sequences; over 6% are singletons. In germline, CDR1 is LGHNA, CDR2 YSLEER. J gave up 5 bases and V 3 bases, and 6 bases lay outside the gene matches. The CDR3 has 16 residues. This TCR came from a man younger than 30 who received the YFV17D yellow fever vaccine. The chain recombines TRBV4-3 with TRBJ2-1, with TRBD2 identical over 11 bases. The specimen comprised CD8+ T cells sorted from PBMCs, sampled roughly seven weeks after the first yellow fever vaccination. Here the CDR3 reads CASSHMLAGGNNEQFF. In nucleotides, the CDR3 is TGCGCCAGCAGCCACATGCTAGCGGGGGGAAACAATGAGCAGTTCTTC.